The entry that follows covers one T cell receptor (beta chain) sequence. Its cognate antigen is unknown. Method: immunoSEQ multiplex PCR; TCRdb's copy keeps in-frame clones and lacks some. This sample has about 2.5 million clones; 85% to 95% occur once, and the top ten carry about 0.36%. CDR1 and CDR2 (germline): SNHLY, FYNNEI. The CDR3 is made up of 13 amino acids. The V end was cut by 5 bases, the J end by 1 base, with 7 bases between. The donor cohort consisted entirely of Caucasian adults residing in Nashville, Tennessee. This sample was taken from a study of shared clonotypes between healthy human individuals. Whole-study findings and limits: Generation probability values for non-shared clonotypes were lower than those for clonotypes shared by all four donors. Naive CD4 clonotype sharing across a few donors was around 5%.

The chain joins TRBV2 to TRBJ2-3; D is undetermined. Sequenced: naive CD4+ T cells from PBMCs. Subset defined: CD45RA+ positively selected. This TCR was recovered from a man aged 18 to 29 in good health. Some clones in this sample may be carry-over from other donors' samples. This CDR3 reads CASSPYGTDTQYF. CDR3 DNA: TGTGCCAGCAGTCCTTATGGCACAGATACGCAGTATTTT.